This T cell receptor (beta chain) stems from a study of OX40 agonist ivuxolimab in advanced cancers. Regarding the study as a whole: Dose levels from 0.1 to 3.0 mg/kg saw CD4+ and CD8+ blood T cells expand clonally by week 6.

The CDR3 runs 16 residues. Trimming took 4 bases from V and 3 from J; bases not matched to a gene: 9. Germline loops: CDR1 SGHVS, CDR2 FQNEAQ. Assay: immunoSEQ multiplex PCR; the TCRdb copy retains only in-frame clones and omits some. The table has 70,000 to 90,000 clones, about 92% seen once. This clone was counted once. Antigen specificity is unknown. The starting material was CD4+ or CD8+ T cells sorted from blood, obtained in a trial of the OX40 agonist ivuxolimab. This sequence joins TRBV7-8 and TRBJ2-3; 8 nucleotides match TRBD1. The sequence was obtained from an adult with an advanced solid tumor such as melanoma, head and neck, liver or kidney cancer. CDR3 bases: TGTGCCAGCAGCTCCCTGGCAGGGGGCCAGACAGATACGCAGTATTTT. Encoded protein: CASSSLAGGQTDTQYF.